Listed below are T cell receptor beta chains from one sample, sequenced in a study of technical replicates of blood from several donors. Assay used: immunoSEQ multiplex PCR; TCRdb lists only in-frame clones, some missing. The repertoire holds 55,000 to 70,000 clones, with about 86% as singletons. The sample taken for sequencing was PBMCs. These TCRs come from a human donor in good health. Some clones in this sample may be carry-over from other donors' samples. CDR3s include the opening cysteine and the closing phenylalanine or tryptophan. The D gene is left open where the match is weak. Size is omitted from some rows. Given values are once, few, many or a class for expanded clones.

15	TRBJ2-5	.	once	TRBV18	TGTGCCAGCTCACCAGGCAGGGGCTGGGGAGAGACCCAGTACTTC	CASSPGRGWGETQYF
16	TRBJ2-3	TRBD2	.	TRBV5-1	TGCGCCAGCAGCTGGGGACTAGCGGGAGATGCAGATACGCAGTATTTT	CASSWGLAGDADTQYF
19	TRBJ2-3	TRBD2	few	TRBV4-3	TGCGCCAGCAGCCAAGATGGACTAGCGGGGGTGCCCCTTGAAGATACGCAGTATTTT	CASSQDGLAGVPLEDTQYF
17	TRBJ1-6	TRBD1	.	TRBV2	TGTGCCAGCAGTGAAGTAGAGGGACAGGGGTATAATTCACCCCTCCACTTT	CASSEVEGQGYNSPLHF
15	TRBJ2-2	.	.	TRBV18	TGTGCCAGCTCACCGGTTGGAACAGCCCCCGGGGAGCTGTTTTTT	CASSPVGTAPGELFF
15	TRBJ2-3	.	.	TRBV10-3	TGTGCCATCAGTGACCCTACAGGGATGACAGATACGCAGTATTTT	CAISDPTGMTDTQYF
14	TRBJ1-5	TRBD1	few	TRBV2	TGTGCCAGCAGTGAAGGTTCAGGGGGTCAGCCCCAGCATTTT	CASSEGSGGQPQHF
17	TRBJ1-6	TRBD1	.	TRBV7-3	TGTGCCAGCAGCGCCCCCCCCGCGACAGGGGAGAAATCACCCCTCCACTTT	CASSAPPATGEKSPLHF
13	TRBJ2-1	.	.	TRBV5-4	TGTGCCAGCCACTCCCCGACGAGGAATGAGCAGTTCTTC	CASHSPTRNEQFF
16	TRBJ2-2	.	.	TRBV21-1	TGTGCCAGCAGCTCCATGCAAGGACTGAACACCGGGGAGCTGTTTTTT	CASSSMQGLNTGELFF
14	TRBJ1-2	.	.	TRBV2	TGTGCCAGCAGTGAACAGGGAACCGTCTATGGCTACACCTTC	CASSEQGTVYGYTF
14	TRBJ2-1	TRBD1	once	TRBV5-1	TGCGCCAGCAGCTTTAGGGCAGGGGGCCCTGAGCAGTTCTTC	CASSFRAGGPEQFF
15	TRBJ2-7	TRBD2	.	TRBV5-5	TGTGCCAGCAGCACGCTGGGGGGAGGGCCTTACGAGCAGTACTTC	CASSTLGGGPYEQYF
13	TRBJ2-5	.	.	TRBV6-6	TGTGCCAGCCAGAGGGCCTACCAAGAGACCCAGTACTTC	CASQRAYQETQYF
16	TRBJ2-1	TRBD1	.	TRBV19	TGTGCCAGTAGTACAGCCGGGACAGCAACCTACAATGAGCAGTTCTTC	CASSTAGTATYNEQFF
16	TRBJ1-5	.	.	TRBV18	TGTGCCAGCTCACTATCACTAGGTTTGAGCAATCAGCCCCAGCATTTT	CASSLSLGLSNQPQHF